Only a few counts were recorded for the clone carrying this TCR beta chain. This entry belongs to a study of glioma-infiltrating T cells. TCR alpha and beta CDR3 regions were amplified from RNA using iRepertoire nested multiplex PCR. Tissue mRNA or PBMC total RNA, about 85-400 ng, went into one-step reverse transcription and amplification. TCRdb reprocessed the multiplex PCR reads via MiXCR and lists one record per CDR3 protein. The table records about 140,000 distinct CDR3 sequences, approximately 39% of them present only once. This CDR3 contains 15 residues. The V end lost 1 base, the J end lost 3 bases, and 7 bases lay between the germline ends. Germline CDR1 and CDR2: MGHRA and YSYEKL.

The V gene is TRBV4-1, the J gene TRBJ1-6, with D hard to call. The source is a human donor with low-grade glioma or glioblastoma, undergoing nonglioma brain surgery, or in good health (not recorded which). Sequencing input: glioma tissue, nonneoplastic brain tissue, or PBMCs (not recorded which). The CDR3 sequence is CASSQGGDYNSPLHF. In DNA form, the CDR3 reads TGCGCCAGCAGCCAAGGTGGCGACTATAATTCACCCCTCCACTTT.